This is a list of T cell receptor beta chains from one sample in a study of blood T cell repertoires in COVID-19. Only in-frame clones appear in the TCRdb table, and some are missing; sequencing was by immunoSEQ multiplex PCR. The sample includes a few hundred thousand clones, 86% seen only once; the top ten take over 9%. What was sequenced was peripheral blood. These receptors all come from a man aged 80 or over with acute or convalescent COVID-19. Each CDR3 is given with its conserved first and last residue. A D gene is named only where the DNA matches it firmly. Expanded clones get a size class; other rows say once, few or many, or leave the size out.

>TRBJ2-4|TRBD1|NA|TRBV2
CASRQGENIQYF
TGTGCCAGCCGACAGGGTGAAAACATTCAGTACTTC
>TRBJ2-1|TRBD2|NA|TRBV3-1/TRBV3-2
CASSQQLAVGYNEQFF
TGTGCCAGCAGCCAGCAACTAGCGGTCGGCTACAATGAGCAGTTCTTC
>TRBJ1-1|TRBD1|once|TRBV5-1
CASSLGGTVPNTEAFF
TGCGCCAGCAGCTTGGGGGGGACAGTTCCAAACACTGAAGCTTTCTTT
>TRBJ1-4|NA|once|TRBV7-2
CASSLARGSNEKLFF
TGTGCCAGCAGCTTAGCGCGGGGTTCTAATGAAAAACTGTTTTTT
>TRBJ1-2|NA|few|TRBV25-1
CASSDPGPPHGYTF
TGTGCCAGCAGTGACCCAGGGCCCCCCCATGGCTACACCTTC
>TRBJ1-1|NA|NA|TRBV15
CATSRESGRGTEAFF
TGTGCCACCAGCAGAGAATCAGGGAGGGGCACTGAAGCTTTCTTT
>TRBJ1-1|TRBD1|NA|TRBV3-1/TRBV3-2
CASSLISGTGGTEAFF
TGTGCCAGCAGCCTGATTTCCGGGACAGGGGGCACTGAAGCTTTCTTT
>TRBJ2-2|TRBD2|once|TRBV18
CASSPKLGTSGTAGELFF
TGTGCCAGCTCACCAAAATTGGGGACTAGCGGGACGGCCGGGGAGCTGTTTTTT
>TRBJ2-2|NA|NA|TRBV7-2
CASSLTPALSFGELFF
TGTGCCAGCAGCTTAACCCCCGCACTATCGTTTGGGGAGCTGTTTTTT
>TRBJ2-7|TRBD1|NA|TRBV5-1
CASSGDRAPNYEQYF
TGCGCCAGCAGCGGTGACAGGGCACCAAACTACGAGCAGTACTTC
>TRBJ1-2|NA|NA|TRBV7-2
CASSWGLLVYGYTF
TGTGCCAGCAGCTGGGGACTGTTGGTATATGGCTACACCTTC
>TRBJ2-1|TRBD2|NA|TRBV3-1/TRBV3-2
CASSPSGTGQFF
TGTGCCAGCAGCCCGAGCGGGACTGGGCAGTTCTTC
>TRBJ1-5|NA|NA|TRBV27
CASSLSAGYGNQPQHF
TGTGCCAGCAGTTTATCGGCGGGTTACGGCAATCAGCCCCAGCATTTT
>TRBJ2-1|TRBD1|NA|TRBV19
CASSTRTGRYEQFF
TGTGCCAGTAGTACCAGGACAGGGCGTTATGAGCAGTTCTTC
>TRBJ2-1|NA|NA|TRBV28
CASIASGPGGDEQFF
TGTGCCAGCATTGCTAGCGGCCCCGGGGGCGATGAGCAGTTCTTC
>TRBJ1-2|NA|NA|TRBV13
CASSLRGDYGYTF
TGTGCCAGCAGCTTACGGGGTGACTATGGCTACACCTTC
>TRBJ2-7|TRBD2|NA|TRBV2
CASKAAGVTEQYF
TGTGCCAGCAAGGCAGCGGGAGTTACCGAGCAGTACTTC
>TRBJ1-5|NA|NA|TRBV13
CASSLGQVGQPQHF
TGTGCCAGCAGCTTAGGCCAGGTAGGTCAGCCCCAGCATTTT
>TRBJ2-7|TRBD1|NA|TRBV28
CASSLSGTGYEQYF
TGTGCCAGCAGTTTATCCGGGACAGGGTACGAGCAGTACTTC
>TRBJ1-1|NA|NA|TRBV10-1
CASSEELNTEAFF
TGCGCCAGCAGTGAAGAGTTGAACACTGAAGCTTTCTTT
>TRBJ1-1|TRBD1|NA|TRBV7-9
CASTKRDSPTEAFF
TGTGCCAGCACCAAAAGGGACAGTCCAACTGAAGCTTTCTTT
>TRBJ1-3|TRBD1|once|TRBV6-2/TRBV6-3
CASSPQGTVVSGNTIYF
TGTGCCAGCAGTCCGCAAGGGACAGTCGTCTCTGGAAACACCATATATTTT
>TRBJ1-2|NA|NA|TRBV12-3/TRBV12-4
CASSWEGEGYTF
TGTGCCAGCAGTTGGGAGGGGGAAGGCTACACCTTC
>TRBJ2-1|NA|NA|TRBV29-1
CSVVSDSSYNEQFF
TGCAGCGTTGTCTCCGATAGCTCCTACAATGAGCAGTTCTTC
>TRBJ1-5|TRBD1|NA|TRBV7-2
CASSRDRVDQPQHF
TGTGCCAGCAGCCGCGACAGGGTGGATCAGCCCCAGCATTTT
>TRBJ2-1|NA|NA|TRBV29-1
CSVEDSGNEQFF
TGCAGCGTTGAAGATTCAGGCAATGAGCAGTTCTTC
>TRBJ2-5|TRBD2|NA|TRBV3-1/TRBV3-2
CASSVDGTRKETQYF
TGTGCCAGCAGCGTAGACGGGACTAGGAAAGAGACCCAGTACTTC
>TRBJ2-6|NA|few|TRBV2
CASCRAASGANVLTF
TGTGCCAGCTGCAGGGCGGCCTCTGGGGCCAACGTCCTGACTTTC
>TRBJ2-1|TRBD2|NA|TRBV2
CASSGGGSEQFF
TGTGCCAGCAGTGGGGGAGGGAGTGAGCAGTTCTTC
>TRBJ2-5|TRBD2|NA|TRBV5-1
CASSHRGLAEETQYF
TGCGCCAGCAGCCACCGTGGGCTAGCGGAAGAGACCCAGTACTTC
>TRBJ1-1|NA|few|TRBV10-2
CASSTSQGWTEAFF
TGCGCCAGCAGTACCTCCCAGGGTTGGACTGAAGCTTTCTTT
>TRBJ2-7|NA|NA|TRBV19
CASSIVGPGNEQYF
TGTGCCAGTAGTATAGTTGGGCCAGGGAACGAGCAGTACTTC
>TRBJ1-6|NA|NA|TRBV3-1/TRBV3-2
CASSQDGEGLSPLHF
TGTGCCAGCAGCCAAGATGGTGAGGGACTTTCACCCCTCCACTTT
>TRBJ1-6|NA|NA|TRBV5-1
CASSLRTAGDSPLHF
TGCGCCAGCAGCTTGAGGACAGCGGGGGATTCACCCCTCCACTTT
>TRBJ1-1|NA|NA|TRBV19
CASTYRRANTEAFF
TGTGCCAGTACCTACAGGAGGGCGAACACTGAAGCTTTCTTT
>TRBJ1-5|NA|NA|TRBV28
CASSFYYSNQPQHF
TGTGCCAGCAGTTTTTACTATAGCAATCAGCCCCAGCATTTT
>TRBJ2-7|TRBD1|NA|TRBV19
CASSISRGPGEQYF
TGTGCCAGTAGTATATCCAGGGGGCCCGGCGAGCAGTACTTC
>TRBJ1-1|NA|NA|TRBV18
CASSPLNSNTEAFF
TGTGCCAGCTCACCTCTTAACTCGAACACTGAAGCTTTCTTT